What follows are 20 T cell receptor beta chains derived from one specimen sequenced in a study of T cells expressing NK-cell markers (dated by TCRdb to the early 2020s). Library preparation was by 5' RACE. Reads for this sample came from an Illumina HiSeq 2000. TCRdb reprocessed the reads, and each CDR3 protein sequence is entered once, without DNA. Per the sample table, the count is fewer than 400,000 distinct CDR3 sequences. Around 10% of the sample belongs to the ten largest clones. Specimen: blood T cells: a sorted CD56 or NKG2C T cell subset, CD4+ or CD8+ T cells, or bulk PBMC T cells (not recorded which). The receptors derive from a woman between 50 and 59 years old in good health. Donor details come from another sample of the same person, matched by shared clones.

CDR3 loop: CSASTSHSYNEQFF. The chain is built from TRBV20-1 and TRBJ2-1. Germline CDR1 reads DFQATT; CDR2 reads SNEGSKA (reference sequence). The CDR3 runs to 14 residues.

The V gene is TRBV30, the J gene TRBJ1-4; without DNA, the TCRdb call of TRBD1 cannot be checked. The CDR3 loop spans 15 amino acids. The germline gives CDR1 GTSNPN, CDR2 SVGIG (reference sequence). The chain's CDR3 is CAWDKLTGFNEKLFF.

The genes are TRBV18 and TRBJ1-2. Per the germline V gene, CDR1 is KGHSH and CDR2 is LQKENI. The CDR3 has 14 residues. CDR3 amino acids: CASSPVPSFYGYTF.

This chain links TRBV2 with TRBJ2-3. The CDR3 has 12 amino acids. Germline-derived CDR1 and CDR2 are SNHLY and FYNNEI. The CDR3 is CASSETWDTQYF.

The chain recombines TRBV24-1 with TRBJ2-6; TCRdb designates TRBD1, a call that cannot be tested without DNA. The CDR3 is 18 amino acids. Germline V CDR1 and CDR2: KGHDR, SFDVKD. CDR3 in amino acids: CATSGRDRGGSGANVLTF.

The chain uses TRBV5-1 and TRBJ2-7; TCRdb outputs TRBD1, but without DNA this stays unchecked. CDR3 length: 14 residues. From germline, CDR1 is SGHRS and CDR2 YFSETQ. The CDR3 loop is CASSFTGMLDEQYF.

This chain links TRBV9 with TRBJ2-1; TCRdb picks TRBD2, but there is no DNA to check that call. The V gene's germline CDR1 is SGDLS and CDR2 YYNGEE. The CDR3 contains 15 residues. CDR3: CASSVVADPYNEQFF. Full variable domain (missing parts from reference TRBV9 and TRBJ2-1): DSGVTQTPKHLITATGQRVTLRCSPRSGDLSVYWYQQSLDQGLQFLIQYYNGEERAKGNILERFSAQQFPDLHSELNLSSLELGDSALYFCASSVVADPYNEQFFGPGTRLTVL.

The genes are TRBV6-5 and TRBJ1-5. This CDR3 comprises 14 residues. Germline lookup yields CDR1 MNHEY and CDR2 SVGAGI. This CDR3 reads CASRRDHSNQPQHF.

The chain has TRBV5-5 and TRBJ2-7; TCRdb's D call of TRBD1 is untestable without DNA. Germline V gene lookup returns CDR1 SGHKS and CDR2 YYEKEE (reference sequence). The CDR3 has 15 residues. CDR3 region: CASSLLGPGFYEQYF.

This sequence joins TRBV5-1 and TRBJ2-1; TCRdb's D gene call, TRBD2, goes unchecked for lack of DNA. Per the germline V gene, CDR1 is SGHRS and CDR2 is YFSETQ. This CDR3 is built from 14 residues. CDR3 in amino acids: CASSPPGLKNEQFF.

The CDR3 here is CSAQGEGMGQETQYF. The V gene is TRBV20-1, the J gene TRBJ2-5; with no DNA, the TCRdb D assignment of TRBD2 cannot be verified. The CDR3 sequence is 15 residues long. Germline V gene sequence: CDR1 DFQATT, CDR2 SNEGSKA (reference sequence).

The chain employs TRBV6-5 and TRBJ2-2; TCRdb indicates TRBD1, and absent DNA this call remains unverified. The CDR3 has 14 amino acids. Germline CDR1 is MNHEY and CDR2 is SVGAGI. This CDR3 is CASTWDRVTGELFF.

This chain connects TRBV7-8 to TRBJ2-1; TCRdb's D gene call, TRBD2, goes unchecked for lack of DNA. CDR3 length: 16 residues. Germline assignment: CDR1 SGHVS and CDR2 FQNEAQ. CDR3 loop: CASSPRLAGGIYEQFF.

The CDR3 sequence is CASSDHRSGFTEAFF. The chain combines TRBV11-2 with TRBJ1-1. The CDR3 loop spans 15 amino acids. Germline V gene lookup returns CDR1 SGHAT and CDR2 FQNNGV.

The V gene is TRBV5-1, the J gene TRBJ1-1; TCRdb indicates TRBD1, and absent DNA this call remains unverified. Germline V gene data show CDR1 as SGHRS and CDR2 as YFSETQ. CDR3 length: 14 amino acids. The CDR3 protein is CASSGDRISGEAFF.

This chain uses TRBV20-1 with TRBJ2-5; TCRdb calls TRBD2, which cannot be checked without DNA. CDR1 and CDR2 from the germline V gene are DFQATT and SNEGSKA (reference sequence). This CDR3 has 16 amino acids. This CDR3 is CSAKEGGLAGGETQYF.

The CDR3 is CASSQRLADHNEQFF. The V gene is TRBV4-2, the J gene TRBJ2-1; TCRdb designates TRBD2, a call that cannot be tested without DNA. The germline V gene has CDR1 LGHNA and CDR2 YNFKEQ. CDR3 size: 15 residues.

The V and J genes are TRBV2 and TRBJ2-3; lacking DNA, the TRBD1 call made by TCRdb goes unchecked. Germline CDR1 reads SNHLY; CDR2 reads FYNNEI. The CDR3 has 12 amino acids. The CDR3: CASMGGTDTQYF.

The chain recombines TRBV5-1 with TRBJ2-1; TCRdb reports TRBD2, a call that lacks DNA to check it against. The germline V gene has CDR1 SGHRS and CDR2 YFSETQ. The CDR3 length is 16 residues. CDR3 in amino acids: CASSLGVTSVFDEQFF. Filled out from reference TRBV5-1 and TRBJ2-1, the complete variable domain reads KAGVTQTPRYLIKTRGQQVTLSCSPISGHRSVSWYQQTPGQGLQFLFEYFSETQRNKGNFPGRFSGRQFSNSRSEMNVSTLELGDSALYLCASSLGVTSVFDEQFFGPGTRLTVL.

The chain recombines TRBV6-5 with TRBJ2-3; TCRdb lists TRBD1, though no DNA is available to test this call. This CDR3 is 15 amino acids long. The germline CDR1 and CDR2 sequences are MNHEY and SVGAGI. CDR3 protein: CASSYSPGVTDTQYF.